Presented here are 15 T cell receptor beta chains from one specimen sequenced in a study of control samples from healthy donors and cancer patients (TCRdb year 2020). Libraries came from the immunoSEQ multiplex PCR assay. TCRdb holds this immuneACCESS table with in-frame rearrangements only. Some clones are missing; in checked studies, unresolved V genes explain under half, and the rest has no known cause. The sample yields about 160,000 clones; about 94% were counted once. 14% of the sample is held by the ten biggest clonotypes. The sequenced material came from PBMCs. These receptor sequences come from a man aged 60-69 years with colorectal cancer.

With respect to this clone: One end of the junction fails to match germline, which may point to a read error. The chain uses TRBV4-2 and TRBJ2-3; D gene uncertain. This CDR3 spans 13 amino acids. Looked up from germline, CDR1 is LGHNA and CDR2 is YNFKEQ. The CDR3 spells CASSQDGRDTQYF. The CDR3 DNA reads TGTGCCAGCAGTCAAGACGGACGGGATACGCAGTATTTT.

This clone was counted a few times. The genes are TRBV10-1 and TRBJ1-5; 8 positions agree with TRBD1. The trim removed 0 bases at V and 0 bases at J, leaving 7 bases unmatched. From germline, CDR1 is WNHNN and CDR2 SYGVQD (reference sequence). The CDR3 loop spans 18 amino acids. The CDR3 DNA is TGCGCCAGCAGTGAGTCCCGGACAGGGAAATATAGCAATCAGCCCCAGCATTTT. This sequence encodes CASSESRTGKYSNQPQHF.

This chain links TRBV1 with TRBJ2-2; no DNA check was done on the table's D call, TRBD2. TRBV1 is given as a pseudogene. The CDR3 is 18 amino acids. The CDR3 DNA is TGCACCAGCAGCCAAGGGCCCCCGGGGGGTCTAGACACCGGGGAGCTGTTTTTT. This translates into CTSSQGPPGGLDTGELFF.

The chain has TRBV14 and TRBJ2-6; no definite D call. The germline V gene encodes CDR1 SGHDN and CDR2 FVKESK. The CDR3 has 16 residues. Deletions cut 1 base from V and 4 bases from J, with 11 bases between. The DNA of the CDR3 is TGTGCCAGCAGCCAAGGTACCTGGCTCGGGGCCAACGTCCTGACTTTC. It encodes CASSQGTWLGANVLTF.

V is TRBV2 and J is TRBJ1-5; 8 nucleotides agree with TRBD1. Germline V gene sequence: CDR1 SNHLY, CDR2 FYNNEI. V dropped 6 bases and J dropped 0; count of bases not matched to a gene: 13. The CDR3 length is 18 residues. CDR3 DNA sequence: TGTGCCAGCAGAAAGGCAGGGGGCGCGACATATAGCAATCAGCCCCAGCATTTT. Translation gives CASRKAGGATYSNQPQHF.

The J gene is TRBJ2-1, the V gene TRBV7-9, with TRBD2 matching 7 bases. V shed 10 bases, J shed 0 bases, and the junction held 12 bases outside the gene matches. The CDR3 runs 16 residues. The germline V gene has CDR1 SEHNR and CDR2 FQNEAQ (reference sequence). As DNA, the CDR3 is TGTGCCACCCCGGGGGGTCGCCGTGACTCCTACAATGAGCAGTTCTTC. Translating it yields CATPGGRRDSYNEQFF.

The chain employs TRBV5-4 and TRBJ2-4; D tentatively fits TRBD1 or TRBD2 (6 bases each). V was pared by 4 bases and J by 5 bases, with 16 bases between. Germline lookup yields CDR1 SGHNT and CDR2 YYREEE (reference sequence). This CDR3 is built from 15 residues. The CDR3, as DNA: TGTGCCAGCAGCCCACAGGGAGGACGGCAAAACATTCAGTACTTC. The encoded protein is CASSPQGGRQNIQYF.

This clone has just a few counts. J is TRBJ1-2 and V is TRBV3-1 (or the pseudogene TRBV3-2), with TRBD1 matching over 7 bases. V was pared by 1 base and J by 0 bases, with 2 bases of the junction left unmatched. This CDR3 contains 15 residues. Germline V gene lookup returns CDR1 LGHDT and CDR2 YNNKEL (reference sequence). This CDR3 reads CASSQAGQANYGYTF. DNA for the CDR3: TGTGCCAGCAGCCAAGCCGGACAGGCTAACTATGGCTACACCTTC.

The chain is built from TRBV30 and TRBJ1-6, with a weak D call TRBD1 (5 bases). Trimming removed 7 bases at V and 0 bases at J, with 16 bases between. This CDR3 has 16 amino acids. Germline-derived CDR1 and CDR2 are GTSNPN and SVGIG (reference sequence). The CDR3 is CAYIDGGSSYNSPLHF. Written as DNA, the CDR3 is TGTGCCTATATAGACGGGGGAAGCTCCTATAATTCACCCCTCCACTTT.

The chain combines TRBV3-1 (or the pseudogene TRBV3-2) with TRBJ2-3, with 9 bases aligning to TRBD2. CDR1 is LGHDT and CDR2 is YNNKEL in the germline V gene (reference sequence). V trimming: 3 bases; J trimming: 4 bases; junction bases outside the gene matches: 2. This CDR3 spans 14 amino acids. The CDR3 DNA is TGTGCCAGCAGCCAGCGGGGGGGTCCAGATACGCAGTATTTT. It encodes CASSQRGGPDTQYF.

CDR3 residues: CASSQKHQGRENTIYF. In DNA form, the CDR3 reads TGTGCCAGCTCACAGAAACACCAGGGGCGCGAAAACACCATATATTTT. This chain connects TRBV18 to TRBJ1-3; possible D gene TRBD1, 6 bases. V was cut by 4 bases and J by 6 bases, with 19 bases left in between. The CDR3 is 16 residues long. CDR1 is KGHSH, CDR2 LQKENI, per germline.

The rearrangement joins TRBV5-8 to TRBJ2-4; 13 positions agree with TRBD2. The germline V gene encodes CDR1 SGHTS and CDR2 YDEGEE. V was clipped by 0 bases and J by 6 bases; unmatched bases: 6. There are 17 residues in the CDR3. CDR3 sequence reads: CASSLAATSGGRNIQYF. CDR3 coding DNA: TGTGCCAGCAGCTTGGCCGCGACTAGCGGGGGGAGAAACATTCAGTACTTC.

The V gene is TRBV10-3, the J gene TRBJ2-7, with 9 bases that match TRBD1. Germline V CDR1 and CDR2: ENHRY, SYGVKD. The CDR3 has 15 residues. J was trimmed by 4 bases and V by 3 bases; bases with no gene match: 7. The CDR3 sequence is CAISDTGTGLYEQYF. The CDR3 coding sequence is TGTGCCATCAGTGACACCGGGACAGGGTTGTACGAGCAGTACTTC.

The CDR3, as DNA: TGTGCCAGCAGCCAACTCCTCGGGATGAACACTGAAGCTTTCTTT. Its translation: CASSQLLGMNTEAFF. The V and J genes are TRBV3-1 (or the pseudogene TRBV3-2) and TRBJ1-1; D gene ambiguous. CDR3 length: 15 amino acids. Germline CDR1 reads LGHDT; CDR2 reads YNNKEL (reference sequence). V shed 2 bases and J shed 0 bases, with 10 bases lying between them.

The chain couples TRBV9 to TRBJ1-3; 8 bases agree with TRBD1. Germline-derived CDR1 and CDR2 are SGDLS and YYNGEE. This CDR3 spans 17 amino acids. V trimming: 4 bases; J trimming: 0 bases; junction bases outside the gene matches: 9. The CDR3 region has the DNA TGTGCCAGCAGCCCACAGGGGGAGCTAAACTCTGGAAACACCATATATTTT. Translating gives CASSPQGELNSGNTIYF. Based on the CDR3 plus reference TRBV9 and TRBJ1-3, the full variable domain is DSGVTQTPKHLITATGQRVTLRCSPRSGDLSVYWYQQSLDQGLQFLIQYYNGEERAKGNILERFSAQQFPDLHSELNLSSLELGDSALYFCASSPQGELNSGNTIYFGEGSWLTVV.